These T cell receptor beta chains were read from a single sample in a study of blood T cell repertoires in COVID-19. TCRdb's table, derived via immunoSEQ multiplex PCR, lists solely in-frame clones and lacks some. The top ten hold over 7.5% of the sample, which has some 130,000 clones, 65% to 90% seen once. Sequencing was carried out using peripheral blood. Every receptor here comes from a woman between 55 and 75 years old with active or convalescent COVID-19. Each CDR3 is given with its conserved first and last residue. The D gene is left open where the match is weak. Clone size is not always given. Where it is, it says once, few, many or a class for expanded clones.

abundance: NA
v_gene: TRBV18
d_gene: TRBD1
j_gene: TRBJ1-2
CDR3aa: CASSPATGGSYGYTF
CDR3nt: TGTGCCAGCTCACCCGCGACAGGGGGAAGCTATGGCTACACCTTC

abundance: NA
v_gene: TRBV28
d_gene: TRBD1
j_gene: TRBJ1-1
CDR3aa: CASSLPDRVAAFF
CDR3nt: TGTGCCAGCAGTTTACCCGACAGGGTGGCCGCTTTCTTT

abundance: NA
v_gene: TRBV5-4
d_gene: NA
j_gene: TRBJ1-3
CDR3aa: CASNPRRVGNTIYF
CDR3nt: TGTGCCAGCAACCCCCGCAGGGTAGGTAACACCATATATTTT

abundance: NA
v_gene: TRBV6-6
d_gene: NA
j_gene: TRBJ2-2
CDR3aa: CASSRQVANTGELFF
CDR3nt: TGTGCCAGCAGTAGACAGGTAGCGAACACCGGGGAGCTGTTTTTT

abundance: NA
v_gene: TRBV28
d_gene: TRBD1
j_gene: TRBJ2-3
CDR3aa: CASNKQGANTDTQYF
CDR3nt: TGTGCCAGCAATAAACAGGGGGCAAACACAGATACGCAGTATTTT

abundance: few
v_gene: TRBV5-1
d_gene: TRBD1
j_gene: TRBJ1-2
CDR3aa: CASSSRTGTNYGYTF
CDR3nt: TGCGCCAGCAGCTCTCGGACAGGGACTAACTATGGCTACACCTTC

abundance: NA
v_gene: TRBV7-2
d_gene: NA
j_gene: TRBJ1-1
CDR3aa: CASSLPGMGHTEAFF
CDR3nt: TGTGCCAGCAGCTTACCAGGGATGGGGCACACTGAAGCTTTCTTT

abundance: NA
v_gene: TRBV5-6
d_gene: TRBD1
j_gene: TRBJ1-1
CDR3aa: CASSLTGVGTEAFF
CDR3nt: TGTGCCAGCAGCTTGACAGGGGTTGGCACTGAAGCTTTCTTT

abundance: NA
v_gene: TRBV9
d_gene: NA
j_gene: TRBJ1-4
CDR3aa: CASSAQEHGEKLFF
CDR3nt: TGTGCCAGCAGCGCCCAGGAACACGGCGAAAAACTGTTTTTT

abundance: NA
v_gene: TRBV6-2/TRBV6-3
d_gene: NA
j_gene: TRBJ1-1
CDR3aa: CASSPDFNTEAFF
CDR3nt: TGTGCCAGCAGCCCGGACTTCAACACTGAAGCTTTCTTT

abundance: few
v_gene: TRBV2
d_gene: NA
j_gene: TRBJ2-2
CDR3aa: CASSEQVNTGELFF
CDR3nt: TGTGCCAGCAGTGAACAGGTTAACACCGGGGAGCTGTTTTTT

abundance: NA
v_gene: TRBV19
d_gene: TRBD1
j_gene: TRBJ1-5
CDR3aa: CASSRSGTGWNQPQHF
CDR3nt: TGTGCCAGTAGTCGCTCCGGGACAGGGTGGAATCAGCCCCAGCATTTT

abundance: few
v_gene: TRBV4-1
d_gene: TRBD2
j_gene: TRBJ2-7
CDR3aa: CASSQDPGLAGVYEQYF
CDR3nt: TGCGCCAGCAGCCAAGACCCCGGACTAGCGGGGGTCTACGAGCAGTACTTC